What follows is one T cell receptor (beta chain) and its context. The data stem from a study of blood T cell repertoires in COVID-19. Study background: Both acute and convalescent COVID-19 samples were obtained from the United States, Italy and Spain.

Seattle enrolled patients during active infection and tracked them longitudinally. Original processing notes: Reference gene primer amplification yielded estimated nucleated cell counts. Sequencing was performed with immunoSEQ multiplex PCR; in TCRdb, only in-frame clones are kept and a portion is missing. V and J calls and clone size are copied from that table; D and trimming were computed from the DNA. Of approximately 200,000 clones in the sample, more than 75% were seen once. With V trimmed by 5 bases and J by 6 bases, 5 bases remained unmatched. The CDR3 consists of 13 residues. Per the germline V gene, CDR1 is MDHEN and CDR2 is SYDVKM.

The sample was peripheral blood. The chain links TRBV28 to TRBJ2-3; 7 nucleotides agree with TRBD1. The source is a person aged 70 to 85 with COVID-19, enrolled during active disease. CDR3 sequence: CASSITGADTQYF. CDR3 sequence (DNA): TGTGCCAGCAGTATCACAGGGGCGGATACGCAGTATTTT.